One sample yielded the 5 T cell receptor beta chains listed below, sequenced in a study of T cell repertoires in ileal Crohn's disease. Generated by immunoSEQ multiplex PCR, the TCRdb table keeps only in-frame clones and is missing some. The sample contains approximately 5,000 clones, roughly 81% of which appear only once. The sequencing input was ileal tissue. These receptors all come from an adult with Crohn's disease.

This clone was found once. V and J are TRBV28 and TRBJ2-7; D may be TRBD2 (5 bases). There are 14 residues in the CDR3. Trimming shortened V by 3 bases and J by 3 bases, and 12 bases separated the two germline ends. The germline V gene has CDR1 MDHEN and CDR2 SYDVKM. CDR3 sequence reads: CASSFTEGYYEQYF. In DNA form, the CDR3 reads TGTGCCAGCAGTTTTACAGAGGGCTACTACGAGCAGTACTTC.

V and J are TRBV9 and TRBJ2-1, with D possibly being TRBD2 (6 bases). Germline V gene data show CDR1 as SGDLS and CDR2 as YYNGEE. This CDR3 has 15 amino acids. Trimming removed 0 bases at V and 8 bases at J, with 15 bases between. CDR3 sequence: CASSVVETGVDEQFF. The CDR3 region has the DNA TGTGCCAGCAGCGTAGTAGAAACGGGGGTTGATGAGCAGTTCTTC.

The chain combines TRBV10-3 with TRBJ2-3; 15 bases fit TRBD2. The ends lost 2 bases at V and 0 bases at J; junction bases unmatched: 6. Germline assignment: CDR1 ENHRY and CDR2 SYGVKD. This CDR3 is 19 amino acids long. For the CDR3, the DNA is TGTGCCATCAGTGAGCCTCCGGGACTAGCGGGGGGAAGCACAGATACGCAGTATTTT. The encoded protein is CAISEPPGLAGGSTDTQYF.

V is TRBV2 and J is TRBJ1-1; 10 nucleotides match TRBD1. CDR1 and CDR2 from the germline V gene are SNHLY and FYNNEI. This CDR3 has 16 amino acids. With V trimmed by 5 bases and J by 4 bases, 10 bases remained unmatched. The CDR3 here is CASSSRQGARGTEAFF. CDR3 sequence (DNA): TGTGCCAGCAGTTCGCGACAGGGGGCGCGGGGCACTGAAGCTTTCTTT.

This clone has only a few counts. The chain couples TRBV28 to TRBJ1-1, with TRBD1 as a possible D gene (6 bases). Germline CDR1 and CDR2: MDHEN and SYDVKM. CDR3 length equals 12 residues. V lost 5 bases and J lost 8, with 12 bases in between. CDR3 DNA: TGTGCCAGCAGTACTCAGGGGCGAGAAGCTTTCTTT. It yields the protein CASSTQGREAFF.